This TCR beta chain was sequenced in a study of T-cell reconstitution after alpha-beta-depleted transplantation in children (dated by TCRdb to the mid-2010s). Study-wide context: T-cell immune reconstitution after TCRalphabeta/CD19-depleted allogeneic hematopoietic cell transplantation in children was quantitatively tracked in the study by means of TCR repertoire profiling. General findings and caveats noted by the study authors: The high TCRbeta diversity at day 60 in some patients was ascribed to recipient T cells and intrathymic progenitors that had survived conditioning. Apparently early alphabetaT-cell count recovery about two months after transplant reportedly relied on only several hundred rapidly expanded clones derived from non-depleted graft cells. Over subsequent months, a decline in hyperexpanded clone frequencies was noted, and after one year, T-cell counts and TCRbeta diversity were mostly ascribed to newly produced T cells.

The germline V gene provides CDR1 KGHSH and CDR2 LQKENI. From the cysteine up to the phenylalanine, the CDR3 has a length of 13 residues. The CDR3 DNA has 39 bases and is translated from base 1. V sheds 5 bases and J sheds 3 bases, leaving 10 bases between their ends. Library preparation used PCR. For sequencing, an Illumina HiSeq 2500 was employed. Molecular barcoding was employed in the preparation of TCR libraries, with unique molecular identifiers being used to normalize TCRbeta repertoire quantification. TCRdb reanalyzed the raw reads on its own, using fastp at Q25 for trimming and MiXCR for clone calling, and kept in-frame beta chains. Entries are consolidated by CDR3 protein sequence, retaining the most common genes and DNA. Counted in this sample were roughly 500,000 distinct CDR3 sequences; under 12% of them appeared once. About 2% of the sample belongs to the ten largest clones. This clonotype was recorded at least ten times. The specificity of this receptor is unknown. Per-nucleotide qualities are absent, and no much larger clonotype sits a single base away.

What this sample's treatment or condition label stands for: allogeneic hematopoietic cell transplantation with graft depleted of TCRalphabeta T cells and CD19 B cells. The transplant recipients were children given TCRalphabeta/CD19-depleted allogeneic hematopoietic cell grafts. Recombination joined TRBV18 with TRBJ2-5; the D gene is perhaps TRBD1, from 5 matching bases. The specimen comprised PBMCs, sampled before TCRalphabeta/CD19-depleted stem cell transplant. The sequence came from a child aged 2 to 9 with inherited bone marrow failure, due to receive a stem cell transplant. CDR3 loop: CASSLDIEETQYF. The bases read TGTGCCAGCTCATTGGACATTGAAGAGACCCAGTACTTC.